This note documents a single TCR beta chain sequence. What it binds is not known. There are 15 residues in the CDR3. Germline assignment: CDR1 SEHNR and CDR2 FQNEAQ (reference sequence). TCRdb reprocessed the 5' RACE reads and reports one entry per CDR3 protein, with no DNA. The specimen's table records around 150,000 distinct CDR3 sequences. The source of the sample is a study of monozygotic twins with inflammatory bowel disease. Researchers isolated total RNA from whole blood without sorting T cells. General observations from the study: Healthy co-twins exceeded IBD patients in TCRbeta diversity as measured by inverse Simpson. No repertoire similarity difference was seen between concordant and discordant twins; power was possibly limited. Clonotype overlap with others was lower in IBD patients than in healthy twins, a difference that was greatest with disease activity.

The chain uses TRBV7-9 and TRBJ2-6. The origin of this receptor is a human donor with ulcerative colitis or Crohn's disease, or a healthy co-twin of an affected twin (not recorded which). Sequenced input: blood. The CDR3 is CASSLGNVGANVLTF.